One T cell receptor beta chain is described in this entry. Its matching antigen is unknown. The data belong to a study of T cell responses to AZD1222 COVID-19 vaccine. Study-level findings and limits: Reportedly, nearly half the spike-specific TCRs target unmutated variant regions. Females made up more of the donors, who were largely white British, and clonal diversity may have come out too low. All repertoire sampling was performed exclusively after the peak T cell response.

Generated by immunoSEQ multiplex PCR, the TCRdb table keeps only in-frame clones and is missing some. This sample carries roughly 200,000 clones, roughly 92% of them seen once, and the ten largest clones take approximately 3.7%. The V gene end was trimmed by 2 bases and the J gene end by 2 bases; junction bases not matched to a gene: 0. CDR3 length equals 16 residues. The germline gives CDR1 MNHEY, CDR2 SMNVEV (reference sequence). Second doses that came at about 4 or about 12 weeks were put together. V gene TRBV27 combines with J gene TRBJ2-7; 16 bases are shared with TRBD2. This material consisted of peripheral blood, taken 28 days after the second AZD1222 dose. This receptor was taken from an adult who received the AZD1222 COVID-19 vaccine. This CDR3 reads CASSLGTSGRAYEQYF. The CDR3, as DNA: TGTGCCAGCAGTTTAGGGACTAGCGGGAGGGCCTACGAGCAGTACTTC.